The source of this TCR beta chain is a study of vaccination and CD4 T cells after COVID-19. Study context: Stimulation of the cells used overlapping spike peptide pools from SARS-CoV-2 and from the common cold coronaviruses HCoV-NL63, HCoV-OC43 and HCoV-229E.

Comment on this clonotype: Antigen unknown.

The treatment here: roughly nine-day PBMC culture with coronavirus spike peptide pools or control peptides (ViraFEST assay). ViraFEST used peptide pools to expand antigen-specific T cells and subsequently sequenced their TCRs. Peptide pools at approximately 10 ug/ml, together with 10 IU/ml IL-2, were added to cultures of approximately 1.9 million PBMCs per well. Sequenced with the Oncomine TCR Beta short-read assay was DNA taken from cultured CD4+ T cells. Each CDR3 protein gets one entry after TCRdb re-called the PCR reads with MiXCR. The sample has 20,000 to 25,000 distinct CDR3 sequences; around 42% are singletons. Germline CDR1 reads MNHEY; CDR2 reads SVGEGT. This CDR3 region has 15 residues. V was shortened by 0 bases and J by 0 bases, with 8 bases between the two germline ends.

This chain joins TRBV6-2 or TRBV6-3 and TRBJ1-2; D is perhaps TRBD1 (6 bases). The material sequenced was CD4+ T cells from blood, cultured in vitro. The TCR sequence derives from a human donor who had recovered from COVID-19. CDR3 DNA sequence: TGTGCCAGCAGTTACTCCAGGGGCACTAACTATGGCTACACCTTC. Amino acids: CASSYSRGTNYGYTF.